These T cell receptor beta chains were read from a single sample in a study of cytomegalovirus exposure and HLA in healthy donors. Clones were sequenced by immunoSEQ multiplex PCR, and TCRdb holds only the in-frame ones, with some missing. The sample carries approximately 130,000 clones, over 6.5% recorded once. The sequenced sample consisted of PBMCs. The receptor source for this set is a woman between 40 and 55 years old in good health and CMV-seropositive. Each CDR3 is given with its conserved first and last residue. Fields, in order: clone size, V gene, D gene, J gene, CDR3 protein, CDR3 DNA. The D gene is left open where the match is weak. Rows give clone size only sometimes, using once, few, many, or a class for an expanded clone.

size: few
V: TRBV5-1
D: TRBD1
J: TRBJ2-1
CDR3: CASTRGTGTYNEQFF
DNA: TGCGCCAGCACCCGAGGGACAGGGACCTACAATGAGCAGTTCTTC

size: -
V: TRBV5-1
D: TRBD1
J: TRBJ2-1
CDR3: CASSRDRADEQFF
DNA: TGCGCCAGCAGCCGCGACAGGGCCGATGAGCAGTTCTTC

size: -
V: TRBV7-3
D: TRBD2
J: TRBJ2-5
CDR3: CASSLNGGKETQYF
DNA: TGTGCCAGCAGCTTAAACGGGGGGAAGGAGACCCAGTACTTC

size: -
V: TRBV7-6
D: TRBD1
J: TRBJ1-1
CDR3: CASSNTGATEAFF
DNA: TGTGCCAGCAGTAATACAGGGGCGACTGAAGCTTTCTTT

size: -
V: TRBV5-6
D: TRBD2
J: TRBJ2-3
CDR3: CASSLRGLAGGPGTDTQYF
DNA: TGTGCCAGCAGCTTACGAGGACTAGCGGGGGGGCCGGGCACAGATACGCAGTATTTT

size: few
V: TRBV7-9
D: TRBD2
J: TRBJ2-3
CDR3: CASSLGTSGYTDTQYF
DNA: TGTGCCAGCAGCCTCGGGACTAGCGGATACACAGATACGCAGTATTTT

size: few
V: TRBV4-1
D: TRBD2
J: TRBJ2-1
CDR3: CASSRLAGVSYNEQFF
DNA: TGCGCCAGCAGCCGATTAGCGGGGGTATCCTACAATGAGCAGTTCTTC

size: few
V: TRBV10-3
D: -
J: TRBJ1-1
CDR3: CAISESTGMGARYTEAFF
DNA: TGTGCCATCAGTGAGTCAACTGGAATGGGGGCGCGGTACACTGAAGCTTTCTTT

size: few
V: TRBV19
D: TRBD1
J: TRBJ2-7
CDR3: CASSTIGTGSIEQYF
DNA: TGTGCCAGTAGCACCATTGGGACAGGGTCGATCGAGCAGTACTTC

size: -
V: TRBV18
D: -
J: TRBJ2-7
CDR3: CASSPSDSEQYF
DNA: TGTGCCAGCTCACCGTCGGACTCCGAGCAGTACTTC

size: -
V: TRBV6-1
D: -
J: TRBJ2-7
CDR3: CASSGYDRGGTYEQYF
DNA: TGTGCCAGCAGTGGCTACGACAGGGGAGGGACCTACGAGCAGTACTTC

size: few
V: TRBV7-7
D: TRBD1
J: TRBJ2-7
CDR3: CASSARQGAYEQYF
DNA: TGTGCCAGCAGCGCCCGACAGGGGGCCTACGAGCAGTACTTC

size: few
V: TRBV30
D: -
J: TRBJ2-1
CDR3: CAWSVLANEQFF
DNA: TGTGCCTGGAGTGTTCTAGCCAATGAGCAGTTCTTC

size: few
V: TRBV4-2
D: TRBD1
J: TRBJ1-5
CDR3: CASSQDDRGGQPQHF
DNA: TGTGCCAGCAGCCAAGACGACAGGGGAGGACAGCCCCAGCATTTT

size: few
V: TRBV2
D: -
J: TRBJ2-2
CDR3: CASSELRASTGELFF
DNA: TGTGCCAGCAGTGAACTCAGGGCTAGCACCGGGGAGCTGTTTTTT

size: few
V: TRBV29-1
D: -
J: TRBJ2-1
CDR3: CSVERVGGRNNEQFF
DNA: TGCAGCGTTGAGAGGGTGGGGGGGCGGAACAATGAGCAGTTCTTC

size: -
V: TRBV5-7
D: TRBD1
J: TRBJ1-1
CDR3: CASSSDTPTDRERTEAFF
DNA: TGTGCCAGCAGCTCGGATACCCCTACCGACAGGGAGAGAACTGAAGCTTTCTTT

size: few
V: TRBV7-9
D: TRBD2
J: TRBJ2-5
CDR3: CASSLGTSGGQETQYF
DNA: TGTGCCAGCAGCTTAGGGACTAGCGGGGGCCAAGAGACCCAGTACTTC

size: few
V: TRBV9
D: -
J: TRBJ2-7
CDR3: CASSVGPRDYEQYF
DNA: TGTGCCAGCAGCGTAGGGCCCAGGGATTACGAGCAGTACTTC

size: -
V: TRBV7-9
D: TRBD1
J: TRBJ1-4
CDR3: CASSPRQGLNEKLFF
DNA: TGTGCCAGCAGCCCTCGACAGGGCCTTAATGAAAAACTGTTTTTT

size: -
V: TRBV5-4
D: TRBD1
J: TRBJ2-1
CDR3: CASSLGQGVKNEQFF
DNA: TGTGCCAGCAGCTTGGGACAGGGGGTTAAAAATGAGCAGTTCTTC

size: -
V: TRBV5-1
D: TRBD2
J: TRBJ2-1
CDR3: CASSLTSGFGGEQFF
DNA: TGCGCCAGCAGCCTGACTAGCGGGTTCGGGGGGGAGCAGTTCTTC

size: -
V: TRBV9
D: TRBD1
J: TRBJ1-2
CDR3: CASSVSGTAHNIVGTGVLGGYTF
DNA: TGTGCCAGCAGCGTCAGCGGGACTGCCCACAACATTGTGGGGACAGGGGTACTAGGTGGCTACACCTTC

size: few
V: TRBV30
D: -
J: TRBJ1-1
CDR3: CAWSVRGGLNTEAFF
DNA: TGTGCCTGGAGTGTGAGGGGGGGCTTGAACACTGAAGCTTTCTTT

size: -
V: TRBV6-6
D: -
J: TRBJ1-3
CDR3: CASSSRLSSGNTIYF
DNA: TGTGCCAGCAGTAGCAGGCTCAGCTCTGGAAACACCATATATTTT

size: few
V: TRBV11-2
D: -
J: TRBJ1-2
CDR3: CASSPGYGYTF
DNA: TGTGCCAGCAGCCCAGGGTATGGCTACACCTTC

size: few
V: TRBV5-1
D: -
J: TRBJ1-1
CDR3: CASRSGGGGTEAFF
DNA: TGCGCCAGCAGATCTGGGGGTGGAGGGACTGAAGCTTTCTTT

size: -
V: TRBV28
D: -
J: TRBJ2-2
CDR3: CASSLFGLADTGELFF
DNA: TGTGCCAGCAGTTTATTTGGCTTAGCGGACACCGGGGAGCTGTTTTTT

size: -
V: TRBV7-2
D: -
J: TRBJ2-1
CDR3: CASSPQILGGGEQFF
DNA: TGTGCCAGCAGCCCCCAAATCCTCGGGGGTGGTGAGCAGTTCTTC

size: few
V: TRBV4-2
D: TRBD2
J: TRBJ2-5
CDR3: CASSQDLQRGGGETQYF
DNA: TGTGCCAGCAGCCAAGATCTACAGCGGGGGGGCGGAGAGACCCAGTACTTC

size: -
V: TRBV5-1
D: TRBD1
J: TRBJ2-2
CDR3: CASSSQGASNTGELFF
DNA: TGCGCCAGCAGCTCACAGGGGGCCTCGAACACCGGGGAGCTGTTTTTT

size: -
V: TRBV11-3
D: TRBD1
J: TRBJ2-5
CDR3: CASSEDRGETQYF
DNA: TGTGCCAGCAGCGAGGACAGGGGGGAGACCCAGTACTTC

size: -
V: TRBV15
D: -
J: TRBJ2-7
CDR3: CATSRDRGIYEQYF
DNA: TGTGCCACCAGCAGAGATCGGGGGATATACGAGCAGTACTTC

size: -
V: TRBV7-8
D: -
J: TRBJ1-2
CDR3: CASSLPGRGGYTF
DNA: TGTGCCAGCAGCTTACCTGGTCGCGGTGGCTACACCTTC

size: few
V: TRBV27
D: -
J: TRBJ1-1
CDR3: CASSLWPGVDTEAFF
DNA: TGTGCCAGCAGTTTGTGGCCAGGGGTCGACACTGAAGCTTTCTTT

size: -
V: TRBV5-1
D: TRBD1
J: TRBJ2-7
CDR3: CASSLDPISTGGSDEQYF
DNA: TGCGCCAGCAGCTTGGACCCCATTTCGACAGGGGGCTCAGACGAGCAGTACTTC

size: few
V: TRBV4-1
D: -
J: TRBJ2-5
CDR3: CASSQGDSQETQYF
DNA: TGCGCCAGCAGCCAAGGGGACTCACAAGAGACCCAGTACTTC

size: -
V: TRBV15
D: -
J: TRBJ1-2
CDR3: CATSREVRVYGYTF
DNA: TGTGCCACCAGCAGAGAAGTCAGGGTCTATGGCTACACCTTC

size: few
V: TRBV12-5
D: TRBD2
J: TRBJ2-2
CDR3: CASGLLPRGGRTGELFF
DNA: TGTGCTAGTGGTCTCCTGCCGCGGGGGGGCCGCACCGGGGAGCTGTTTTTT

size: -
V: TRBV30
D: -
J: TRBJ1-2
CDR3: CAWRVQGQSYGYTF
DNA: TGTGCCTGGAGGGTACAAGGACAGTCCTATGGCTACACCTTC